A selection of T cell receptor beta chains follows, all from one sample in a study of CD8+ T cells in alopecia areata. Profiling relied on immunoSEQ multiplex PCR, and the TCRdb table lists in-frame clones only, not all of them. The data contain roughly 250,000 clones, 60% of them seen just once; the ten biggest clones take up 0.75% to 0.95%. The sequencing used CD4+ T cells sorted from blood, collected at roughly week 53, from a patient treated with tofacitinib. The receptors were sampled from a human donor with alopecia areata. The CDR3 runs from the conserved cysteine through the conserved F or W. Each record gives: D gene, clone size, V gene, J gene, CDR3 protein, CDR3 DNA. A D gene is named only where the DNA matches it firmly. Size is stated for part of the rows, as once, few or many counts, or as a class when the clone is expanded.

d_gene: .
abundance: .
v_gene: TRBV18
j_gene: TRBJ1-5
CDR3aa: CASSPDFKQPQHF
CDR3nt: TGTGCCAGCTCACCGGACTTCAAACAGCCCCAGCATTTT

d_gene: TRBD2
abundance: .
v_gene: TRBV30
j_gene: TRBJ2-5
CDR3aa: CAWSVASGGLGTQYF
CDR3nt: TGTGCCTGGAGTGTAGCTAGCGGGGGCCTAGGGACCCAGTACTTC

d_gene: TRBD1
abundance: .
v_gene: TRBV2
j_gene: TRBJ1-6
CDR3aa: CASSIQGEDSPLHF
CDR3nt: TGTGCCAGCAGTATCCAGGGGGAGGATTCACCCCTCCACTTT

d_gene: .
abundance: .
v_gene: TRBV5-4
j_gene: TRBJ1-6
CDR3aa: CASSPGSPRDSPLHF
CDR3nt: TGTGCCAGCAGCCCAGGGAGCCCGAGGGATTCACCCCTCCACTTT

d_gene: .
abundance: .
v_gene: TRBV29-1
j_gene: TRBJ2-7
CDR3aa: CRDMGTYEQYF
CDR3nt: TGCAGGGACATGGGAACCTACGAGCAGTACTTC

d_gene: .
abundance: .
v_gene: TRBV5-1
j_gene: TRBJ2-5
CDR3aa: CASSFPAEETQYF
CDR3nt: TGCGCCAGCAGCTTCCCAGCGGAGGAGACCCAGTACTTC

d_gene: .
abundance: .
v_gene: TRBV5-1
j_gene: TRBJ2-7
CDR3aa: CASGINSYEQYF
CDR3nt: TGCGCCAGCGGGATCAACTCCTACGAGCAGTACTTC

d_gene: TRBD2
abundance: .
v_gene: TRBV2
j_gene: TRBJ2-1
CDR3aa: CASRRRAGASYNEQFF
CDR3nt: TGTGCCAGCAGGAGGCGAGCGGGGGCCTCCTACAATGAGCAGTTCTTC

d_gene: .
abundance: few
v_gene: TRBV7-6
j_gene: TRBJ1-6
CDR3aa: CASSLASGGQNNSPLHF
CDR3nt: TGTGCCAGCAGCTTAGCGAGCGGGGGCCAAAATAATTCACCCCTCCACTTT

d_gene: .
abundance: .
v_gene: TRBV7-2
j_gene: TRBJ2-6
CDR3aa: CASSFGRNSGANVLTF
CDR3nt: TGTGCCAGCAGCTTTGGGCGGAACTCTGGGGCCAACGTCCTGACTTTC

d_gene: .
abundance: .
v_gene: TRBV5-1
j_gene: TRBJ2-3
CDR3aa: CASSYQGVRSTDTQYF
CDR3nt: TGCGCCAGCAGCTATCAAGGGGTTAGAAGCACAGATACGCAGTATTTT

d_gene: TRBD2
abundance: once
v_gene: TRBV4-1
j_gene: TRBJ2-1
CDR3aa: CASSFLAGNYNEQFF
CDR3nt: TGCGCCAGCAGCTTCCTAGCGGGGAATTACAATGAGCAGTTCTTC

d_gene: .
abundance: few
v_gene: TRBV4-2
j_gene: TRBJ2-5
CDR3aa: CASSPLDSFQETQYF
CDR3nt: TGTGCCAGCAGCCCCTTGGACAGTTTCCAAGAGACCCAGTACTTC

d_gene: .
abundance: once
v_gene: TRBV2
j_gene: TRBJ2-1
CDR3aa: CASSDFGRIDNEQFF
CDR3nt: TGTGCCAGCAGTGATTTTGGGCGGATAGACAATGAGCAGTTCTTC

d_gene: .
abundance: few
v_gene: TRBV5-6
j_gene: TRBJ2-6
CDR3aa: CASSLDAGANVLTF
CDR3nt: TGTGCCAGCAGCTTGGATGCTGGGGCCAACGTCCTGACTTTC

d_gene: TRBD2
abundance: .
v_gene: TRBV4-2
j_gene: TRBJ2-1
CDR3aa: CASSQVGAGDPYEQFF
CDR3nt: TGTGCCAGCAGCCAAGTGGGAGCGGGGGACCCCTATGAGCAGTTCTTC

d_gene: .
abundance: .
v_gene: TRBV5-1
j_gene: TRBJ1-2
CDR3aa: CASSLVGQYGYTF
CDR3nt: TGCGCCAGCAGCTTGGTAGGACAGTATGGCTACACCTTC

d_gene: .
abundance: .
v_gene: TRBV30
j_gene: TRBJ2-2
CDR3aa: CAWSVLPGELFF
CDR3nt: TGTGCCTGGAGTGTTCTACCCGGGGAGCTGTTTTTT

d_gene: .
abundance: few
v_gene: TRBV19
j_gene: TRBJ2-2
CDR3aa: CASTKGLRFTGELFF
CDR3nt: TGTGCCAGTACCAAAGGACTGAGATTCACCGGGGAGCTGTTTTTT

d_gene: TRBD1
abundance: .
v_gene: TRBV30
j_gene: TRBJ1-1
CDR3aa: CALRTGDTEAFF
CDR3nt: TGTGCCCTACGGACAGGGGACACTGAAGCTTTCTTT

d_gene: TRBD1
abundance: .
v_gene: TRBV19
j_gene: TRBJ2-7
CDR3aa: CASSKGQNYEQYF
CDR3nt: TGTGCCAGTAGTAAGGGACAGAACTACGAGCAGTACTTC

d_gene: TRBD1
abundance: .
v_gene: TRBV29-1
j_gene: TRBJ1-5
CDR3aa: CSVLQGSGQPQHF
CDR3nt: TGCAGCGTCCTACAGGGGAGTGGTCAGCCCCAGCATTTT

d_gene: .
abundance: .
v_gene: TRBV9
j_gene: TRBJ2-3
CDR3aa: CASSPHLTPAEADTQYF
CDR3nt: TGTGCCAGCAGCCCTCACCTTACACCGGCAGAGGCAGATACGCAGTATTTT

d_gene: TRBD1
abundance: .
v_gene: TRBV6-1
j_gene: TRBJ1-6
CDR3aa: CASNQGQGASPLHF
CDR3nt: TGTGCCAGCAACCAAGGACAGGGGGCTTCACCCCTCCACTTT

d_gene: .
abundance: .
v_gene: TRBV30
j_gene: TRBJ2-7
CDR3aa: CAIAPGGPEQYF
CDR3nt: TGTGCCATAGCGCCAGGGGGGCCCGAGCAGTACTTC

d_gene: TRBD1
abundance: .
v_gene: TRBV15
j_gene: TRBJ1-4
CDR3aa: CATSRARDRGEKLFF
CDR3nt: TGTGCCACCAGCAGAGCAAGGGACAGGGGTGAAAAACTGTTTTTT

d_gene: .
abundance: once
v_gene: TRBV9
j_gene: TRBJ1-5
CDR3aa: CASSVGAGQPQHF
CDR3nt: TGTGCCAGCAGCGTAGGGGCAGGGCAGCCCCAGCATTTT

d_gene: .
abundance: .
v_gene: TRBV5-1
j_gene: TRBJ1-5
CDR3aa: CASSLVPWEPQHF
CDR3nt: TGCGCCAGCAGCTTGGTCCCGTGGGAGCCCCAGCATTTT

d_gene: .
abundance: few
v_gene: TRBV27
j_gene: TRBJ2-1
CDR3aa: CASSIRTPRTYNEQFF
CDR3nt: TGTGCCAGCAGTATCAGGACACCGAGGACCTACAATGAGCAGTTCTTC

d_gene: .
abundance: once
v_gene: TRBV29-1
j_gene: TRBJ2-2
CDR3aa: CSVPREDRWNTGELFF
CDR3nt: TGCAGCGTCCCCAGGGAGGACAGGTGGAACACCGGGGAGCTGTTTTTT

d_gene: TRBD1
abundance: .
v_gene: TRBV5-1
j_gene: TRBJ1-1
CDR3aa: CASRPDRENTEAFF
CDR3nt: TGCGCCAGCAGACCGGACAGGGAGAACACTGAAGCTTTCTTT

d_gene: .
abundance: .
v_gene: TRBV29-1
j_gene: TRBJ1-2
CDR3aa: CSVEAGRGDGYTF
CDR3nt: TGCAGCGTTGAGGCTGGTAGGGGTGATGGCTACACCTTC

d_gene: .
abundance: once
v_gene: TRBV6-5
j_gene: TRBJ1-5
CDR3aa: CASSYRGDTQPQHF
CDR3nt: TGTGCCAGCAGTTACCGCGGGGACACCCAGCCCCAGCATTTT

d_gene: TRBD1
abundance: .
v_gene: TRBV15
j_gene: TRBJ2-3
CDR3aa: CATSSNRGRSDTQYF
CDR3nt: TGTGCCACCAGCAGTAACAGGGGGCGCTCAGATACGCAGTATTTT

d_gene: .
abundance: .
v_gene: TRBV30
j_gene: TRBJ2-5
CDR3aa: CAWSAHMVETQYF
CDR3nt: TGTGCCTGGAGTGCCCATATGGTGGAGACCCAGTACTTC

d_gene: .
abundance: .
v_gene: TRBV25-1
j_gene: TRBJ1-5
CDR3aa: CASSEYGGNQPQHF
CDR3nt: TGTGCCAGCAGTGAATATGGGGGAAATCAGCCCCAGCATTTT

d_gene: TRBD2
abundance: once
v_gene: TRBV5-1
j_gene: TRBJ2-1
CDR3aa: CASSFTLAGGRPNEQFF
CDR3nt: TGCGCCAGCAGCTTCACACTAGCGGGGGGCCGGCCCAATGAGCAGTTCTTC

d_gene: .
abundance: .
v_gene: TRBV7-2
j_gene: TRBJ2-5
CDR3aa: CASSLGATRRRETQYF
CDR3nt: TGTGCCAGCAGCTTAGGGGCGACTCGACGGCGGGAGACCCAGTACTTC

d_gene: .
abundance: .
v_gene: TRBV7-9
j_gene: TRBJ2-5
CDR3aa: CASSLILGETQYF
CDR3nt: TGTGCCAGCAGCTTAATCTTGGGGGAGACCCAGTACTTC

d_gene: .
abundance: .
v_gene: TRBV30
j_gene: TRBJ1-4
CDR3aa: CASSRDKSEKLFF
CDR3nt: TGTGCCTCCTCACGGGACAAATCGGAAAAACTGTTTTTT

d_gene: .
abundance: few
v_gene: TRBV6-6
j_gene: TRBJ1-3
CDR3aa: CASAGGADSGNTIYF
CDR3nt: TGTGCCAGTGCCGGGGGGGCAGACTCTGGAAACACCATATATTTT

d_gene: .
abundance: few
v_gene: TRBV14
j_gene: TRBJ2-7
CDR3aa: CASSQDLGRHEQYF
CDR3nt: TGTGCCAGCAGCCAAGATTTAGGTAGACACGAGCAGTACTTC

d_gene: .
abundance: few
v_gene: TRBV5-1
j_gene: TRBJ1-2
CDR3aa: CASSLENYGYTF
CDR3nt: TGCGCCAGCAGCTTGGAAAACTATGGCTACACCTTC

d_gene: .
abundance: .
v_gene: TRBV10-3
j_gene: TRBJ2-5
CDR3aa: CATKIRQAQETQYF
CDR3nt: TGTGCCACCAAGATTCGACAGGCTCAAGAGACCCAGTACTTC

d_gene: .
abundance: medium-sized
v_gene: TRBV7-8
j_gene: TRBJ2-5
CDR3aa: CASSSRQSQETQYF
CDR3nt: TGTGCCAGCAGCTCTAGACAGTCCCAAGAGACCCAGTACTTC

d_gene: .
abundance: .
v_gene: TRBV7-2
j_gene: TRBJ2-5
CDR3aa: CASSLLAFQETQYF
CDR3nt: TGTGCCAGCAGCTTACTAGCGTTCCAAGAGACCCAGTACTTC

d_gene: TRBD2
abundance: .
v_gene: TRBV30
j_gene: TRBJ2-5
CDR3aa: CAWTAGGETQYF
CDR3nt: TGTGCCTGGACGGCGGGAGGGGAGACCCAGTACTTC

d_gene: TRBD2
abundance: .
v_gene: TRBV7-9
j_gene: TRBJ2-7
CDR3aa: CASTTDGLAGGHRRYEQYF
CDR3nt: TGTGCCAGCACCACCGATGGGTTAGCGGGGGGTCACCGGCGGTACGAGCAGTACTTC

d_gene: TRBD1
abundance: few
v_gene: TRBV29-1
j_gene: TRBJ2-4
CDR3aa: CSVGQGAKNIQYF
CDR3nt: TGCAGCGTGGGACAGGGGGCCAAAAACATTCAGTACTTC

d_gene: TRBD2
abundance: .
v_gene: TRBV18
j_gene: TRBJ2-1
CDR3aa: CASSPPAGGLYNEQFF
CDR3nt: TGTGCCAGCTCACCACCGGCGGGGGGGCTCTACAATGAGCAGTTCTTC

d_gene: TRBD2
abundance: .
v_gene: TRBV25-1
j_gene: TRBJ2-1
CDR3aa: CASSEGLAASQRYNEQFF
CDR3nt: TGTGCCAGCAGTGAGGGACTAGCGGCAAGCCAACGGTACAATGAGCAGTTCTTC

d_gene: .
abundance: .
v_gene: TRBV6-1
j_gene: TRBJ1-6
CDR3aa: CASSELGQNYNSPLHF
CDR3nt: TGTGCCAGCAGTGAACTAGGGCAGAACTATAATTCACCCCTCCACTTT

d_gene: .
abundance: .
v_gene: TRBV29-1
j_gene: TRBJ2-1
CDR3aa: CSVEGRDVSYNEQFF
CDR3nt: TGCAGCGTTGAAGGTAGGGACGTCTCCTACAATGAGCAGTTCTTC

d_gene: .
abundance: .
v_gene: TRBV14
j_gene: TRBJ2-5
CDR3aa: CASSQVGLGTQYF
CDR3nt: TGTGCCAGCAGCCAAGTGGGATTAGGGACCCAGTACTTC

d_gene: .
abundance: few
v_gene: TRBV5-6
j_gene: TRBJ1-4
CDR3aa: CASSSTDENEKLFF
CDR3nt: TGTGCCAGCAGCTCCACCGACGAGAATGAAAAACTGTTTTTT